Below, one T cell receptor beta chain is given with its context. The data were obtained in a study of blood T cell repertoires in COVID-19. Study in general: Samples came from the United States, Italy and Spain, spanning acute and convalescent COVID-19. In each case, the material was cDNA or gDNA derived from T cells, B-cell-depleted T cells, or PBMCs.

Authors' processing steps: Amplification with reference gene primers provided the estimates of nucleated cell counts. The assay was immunoSEQ multiplex PCR, and TCRdb's table has in-frame clones only and misses some. The V and J calls and clone size were taken over from that table, and D and trimming were inferred from the DNA. In the table there are around 170,000 clones, under 85% of which are singletons. Sequencing was done on a sample of peripheral blood. The source of this sequence is a woman between 40 and 50 years old with acute or convalescent COVID-19.

This CDR3 is CASSEYRGRGGTQYF. CDR3 DNA: TGTGCCAGCAGTGAATATAGGGGGCGAGGGGGGACCCAGTACTTC. V and J are TRBV25-1 and TRBJ2-5, with 7 bases aligning to TRBD1. The trim removed 0 bases at V and 7 bases at J, leaving 8 bases unmatched. Germline V lookup: CDR1 MGHDK, CDR2 SYGVNS. This CDR3 is 15 amino acids long.